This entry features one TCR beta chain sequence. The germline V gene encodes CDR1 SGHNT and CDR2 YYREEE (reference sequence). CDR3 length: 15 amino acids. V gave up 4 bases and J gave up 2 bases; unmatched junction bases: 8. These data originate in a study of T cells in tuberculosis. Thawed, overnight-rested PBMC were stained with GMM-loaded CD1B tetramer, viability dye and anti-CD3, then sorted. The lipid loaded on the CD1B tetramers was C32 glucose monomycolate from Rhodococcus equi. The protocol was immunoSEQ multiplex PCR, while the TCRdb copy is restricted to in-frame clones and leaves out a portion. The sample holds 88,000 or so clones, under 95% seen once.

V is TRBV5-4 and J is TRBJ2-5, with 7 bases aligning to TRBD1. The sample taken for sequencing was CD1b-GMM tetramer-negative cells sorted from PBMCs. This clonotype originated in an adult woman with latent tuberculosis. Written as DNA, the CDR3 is TGTGCCAGCAGCAGGGGGACAGTAGGTCAAGAGACCCAGTACTTC. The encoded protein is CASSRGTVGQETQYF.